The 30 T cell receptor beta chains in this list originate from one sample, sequenced in a study of T cell responses to AZD1222 COVID-19 vaccine. Some clones are missing from TCRdb's copy, which holds only in-frame ones; the method was immunoSEQ multiplex PCR. Among about 160,000 clones listed, about nine tenths were seen once. The sample consisted of peripheral blood, taken on day 0 of AZD1222 vaccination. The receptors were sampled from an adult in good health.

For the CDR3, the DNA is TGTGCCATCAGGAAGGACAGGGTAGGGATTAGCACTGAAGCTTTCTTT. It specifies CAIRKDRVGISTEAFF. The J gene is TRBJ1-1, the V gene TRBV10-3; 8 bases are a match to TRBD1. V dropped 6 bases and J dropped 4; count of bases not matched to a gene: 13. The CDR3 extends over 16 amino acids. Germline V CDR1 and CDR2: ENHRY, SYGVKD.

This chain joins TRBV3-1 (or the pseudogene TRBV3-2) and TRBJ2-7; D is ambiguous. CDR1 is LGHDT, CDR2 YNNKEL, per germline (reference sequence). V dropped 1 base and J dropped 6 bases, with 7 bases sitting between them. This CDR3 contains 12 residues. CDR3 in DNA: TGTGCCAGCAGCCAAGTTCCAGGCGAGCAGTACTTC. The encoded protein is CASSQVPGEQYF.

The chain uses TRBV7-9 and TRBJ2-2; 7 bases fit TRBD1. Germline V gives CDR1 SEHNR, CDR2 FQNEAQ (reference sequence). The CDR3 consists of 13 residues. The CDR3 loop reads CGAQGLNTGELFF. The CDR3 DNA follows: TGTGGTGCACAGGGGCTAAACACCGGGGAGCTGTTTTTT.

This rearrangement joins TRBV28 to TRBJ2-7; no clear D. Trimming took 8 bases from V and 2 from J, leaving 10 bases between them. The CDR3 sequence is 12 residues long. CDR1 and CDR2 from the germline V gene are MDHEN and SYDVKM. The CDR3 bases are TGTGCCAGCCTAACCAGGACCTACGAGCAGTACTTC. It specifies CASLTRTYEQYF.

V is TRBV4-3 and J is TRBJ2-2; 13 bases are a match to TRBD2. The CDR3 length is 16 residues. The V segment lost 2 bases and the J segment 8 bases; nucleotides outside the gene matches: 5. In germline, CDR1 is LGHNA, CDR2 YSLEER. For the CDR3, the DNA is TGCGCCAGCAGCCAACGGGGACTAGCGGGGTCGGGGGAGCTGTTTTTT. Translated: CASSQRGLAGSGELFF.

In DNA form, the CDR3 reads TGTGCCAGCAGTTTTGGGACAGTCGAAGTCTATGGCTACACCTTC. This codes for CASSFGTVEVYGYTF. This chain connects TRBV28 to TRBJ1-2; 7 bases match TRBD1. The J segment lost 4 bases and the V segment lost 3 bases, leaving 8 bases of the junction unmatched. The CDR3 totals 15 residues. In germline, CDR1 is MDHEN, CDR2 SYDVKM.

V and J are TRBV6-4 and TRBJ2-2; D not resolved. The germline gives CDR1 MRHNA, CDR2 SNTAGT. V lost 11 bases and J lost 4, with 17 bases in between. The CDR3 runs to 14 residues. The CDR3 sequence is CACQLGWGTGELFF. In DNA, the CDR3 is TGTGCCTGCCAATTGGGCTGGGGCACCGGGGAGCTGTTTTTT.

The chain carries TRBV6-5 and TRBJ1-5; D ambiguous. Trimming pared 2 bases from V and 0 bases from J, leaving 8 bases between. Germline V lookup: CDR1 MNHEY, CDR2 SVGAGI. The CDR3 runs 15 residues. Here the CDR3 DNA reads TGTGCCAGCAGTTACGTAGGAGATAGCAATCAGCCCCAGCATTTT. This translates into CASSYVGDSNQPQHF.

Remarks on this clone: Other DNA sequences in this specimen translate into the identical CDR3. The CDR3: CATSDRTGGNQPQHF. DNA for the CDR3: TGTGCCACCAGTGATCGGACAGGGGGAAACCAGCCCCAGCATTTT. The gene calls are TRBV24-1 and TRBJ1-5, with 10 bases fitting TRBD1. CDR3 length equals 15 residues. Germline V gene lookup returns CDR1 KGHDR and CDR2 SFDVKD. V lost 3 bases, J lost 7 bases, and 5 bases stayed unmatched.

The CDR3 nucleotides read TGTGCCAGCGGCCGGGACATTCCTCGGCCCCAGCATTTT. Translation gives CASGRDIPRPQHF. This chain uses TRBV6-4 with TRBJ1-5, with a tentative D call TRBD1 (6 bases). The CDR3 is 13 amino acids. Trimming pared 8 bases from V and 9 bases from J, leaving 17 bases between. Germline V gene data show CDR1 as MRHNA and CDR2 as SNTAGT.

The rearrangement uses TRBV5-6 and TRBJ1-6, with a tentative D call TRBD1 (6 bases). The germline V gene encodes CDR1 SGHDT and CDR2 YYEEEE. V lost 1 base, J lost 7 bases, and 12 bases lay in between. CDR3 length: 15 amino acids. DNA for the CDR3: TGTGCCAGCAGCTTGAGGGGGATCAGGAATTCACCCCTCCACTTT. Its translation: CASSLRGIRNSPLHF.

V gene TRBV5-6 combines with J gene TRBJ2-2; D could derive from TRBD1 or TRBD2 (6 bases each). Between the trimmed V and J ends, which lost 1 base and 4 bases, there was a span of 14 bases. Germline lookup yields CDR1 SGHDT and CDR2 YYEEEE. The CDR3 contains 16 residues. As DNA, the CDR3 is TGTGCCAGCAGCTTGTTCCCGGGGGCTGCCACCGGGGAGCTGTTTTTT. Its protein is CASSLFPGAATGELFF.

The chain is built from TRBV19 and TRBJ1-5; 7 bases line up with TRBD1. The V gene end was trimmed by 5 bases and the J gene end by 4 bases; junction bases not matched to a gene: 14. This CDR3 has 17 residues. Germline loops: CDR1 LNHDA, CDR2 SQIVND (reference sequence). The CDR3 region is CASSFRTGADTNQPQHF. CDR3 nucleotide sequence: TGTGCCAGTAGTTTCCGAACAGGGGCCGACACGAATCAGCCCCAGCATTTT.

The chain employs TRBV5-5 and TRBJ1-2; no definite D call. V was cut by 1 base and J by 5 bases, with 21 bases left in between. The CDR3 has 17 amino acids. Germline V gene sequence: CDR1 SGHKS, CDR2 YYEKEE (reference sequence). The CDR3: CASSLNRRTDFIYGYTF. CDR3 in DNA: TGTGCCAGCAGCTTGAACCGCCGGACCGATTTTATTTATGGCTACACCTTC.

The rearrangement joins TRBV3-1 (or the pseudogene TRBV3-2) to TRBJ1-1; possibly TRBD1 for D (5 bases). The CDR3 contains 13 residues. The V gene's germline CDR1 is LGHDT and CDR2 YNNKEL (reference sequence). Trimming left V 4 bases short and J 11 bases short, with 17 bases between. The CDR3 region has the DNA TGTGCCAGCAGCCCTCTAATGGGGACGGCGGCTTTCTTT. Translation gives CASSPLMGTAAFF.

The genes are TRBV21-1 and TRBJ1-5; the DNA was not compared with TRBD1, the D call given in the table. TRBV21-1 is a known pseudogene. The CDR3 has 15 amino acids. The CDR3 DNA reads as TGTGCCAGCATCGCAGGGGTTAATAGCAATCAGCCCCAGCATTTT. It translates to CASIAGVNSNQPQHF.

V gene TRBV9 combines with J gene TRBJ1-1, with 9 bases fitting TRBD1. The junction had 9 bases not matched to a gene; V was cut back by 4 bases and J by 2 bases. Germline V gives CDR1 SGDLS, CDR2 YYNGEE. The CDR3 loop spans 16 amino acids. The CDR3: CASSPGTGTLNTEAFF. In DNA form, the CDR3 reads TGTGCCAGCAGCCCCGGGACAGGGACCCTTAACACTGAAGCTTTCTTT.

The DNA for the CDR3 is TGTGCCAGCAGTAAATACTCGAACAATGAGCAGTTCTTC. Translating it yields CASSKYSNNEQFF. The gene calls are TRBV12-3 or TRBV12-4 and TRBJ2-1, with D unclear. Trimming removed 5 bases from V and 5 bases from J, with 10 bases in between. The CDR3 has 13 residues.

The sample holds one count of this clone. The chain employs TRBV3-1 (or the pseudogene TRBV3-2) and TRBJ2-1, with D possibly being TRBD2 (5 bases). Trimming left V 0 bases short and J 4 bases short, with 16 bases between. CDR3 length: 17 residues. Per the germline V gene, CDR1 is LGHDT and CDR2 is YNNKEL (reference sequence). CDR3 region: CASSQDISGLAYNEQFF. CDR3 nucleotide sequence: TGTGCCAGCAGCCAAGATATATCCGGACTGGCTTACAATGAGCAGTTCTTC.

V usage is TRBV28 and J usage is TRBJ2-2, with D perhaps TRBD2 (6 bases). The CDR3 sequence is 16 residues long. CDR1 and CDR2 (germline): MDHEN, SYDVKM. V lost 1 base and J lost 4, with 13 bases in between. The CDR3 DNA is TGTGCCAGCAGTTTATTCCAGGGAGGAGGCACCGGGGAGCTGTTTTTT. Protein sequence: CASSLFQGGGTGELFF.

V usage is TRBV27 and J usage is TRBJ1-6; D possibly corresponds to TRBD1 (5 bases). V shed 3 bases and J shed 8 bases, with 8 bases lying between them. The CDR3 runs to 13 residues. The germline V gene encodes CDR1 MNHEY and CDR2 SMNVEV (reference sequence). In nucleotides, the CDR3 is TGTGCCAGCAGTTTTCGGGGGGATTCACCCCTCCACTTT. As protein: CASSFRGDSPLHF.

The chain is built from TRBV24-1 and TRBJ2-2; either TRBD1 or TRBD2 may fit D (7 bases each). Germline V gene sequence: CDR1 KGHDR, CDR2 SFDVKD. The CDR3 has 17 residues. The V end was cut by 2 bases, the J end by 5 bases, with 17 bases between. The chain's CDR3 is CATSDSGPGGVTGELFF. Here the CDR3 DNA reads TGTGCCACCAGTGATTCAGGCCCAGGGGGGGTAACCGGGGAGCTGTTTTTT.

V usage is TRBV7-9 and J usage is TRBJ2-2, with 7 nucleotides matching TRBD2. CDR3 size: 18 residues. Trimming at V came to 4 bases and at J to 6 bases, leaving 17 bases not matched to a gene. Germline CDR1 reads SEHNR; CDR2 reads FQNEAQ (reference sequence). CDR3 in DNA: TGTGCCAGCAGCTCCGTTTTCGCGGGAGAGGTTGCCGCCGGGGAGCTGTTTTTT. Translated: CASSSVFAGEVAAGELFF.

This clone was seen just once. The chain uses TRBV4-1 and TRBJ1-5, with 9 bases that match TRBD1. J was trimmed by 6 bases and V by 2 bases; bases with no gene match: 5. The CDR3 loop spans 15 amino acids. Germline values: CDR1 MGHRA, CDR2 YSYEKL. DNA of the CDR3: TGCGCCAGCAGCCAAACCGGGACAGGGCCTCAGCCCCAGCATTTT. Its translation: CASSQTGTGPQPQHF.

This chain connects TRBV9 to TRBJ1-2; D not resolved. CDR3 length equals 13 residues. Trimming stripped 4 bases from V and 4 bases from J, with 11 bases between. CDR1 and CDR2 (germline): SGDLS, YYNGEE. The chain's CDR3 is CASSMQSSYGYTF. The CDR3 nucleotides are TGTGCCAGCAGCATGCAGAGTAGCTATGGCTACACCTTC.

This clone is a singleton in its sample. The V and J genes are TRBV9 and TRBJ2-7; possibly TRBD1 or TRBD2 for D (6 bases each). V was clipped by 4 bases and J by 9 bases, with 20 bases between them. Germline lookup yields CDR1 SGDLS and CDR2 YYNGEE. CDR3 length: 14 residues. For the CDR3, the DNA is TGTGCCAGCAGCATAGGGGGGTATGGTGATCCGCAGTACTTC. It is translated as CASSIGGYGDPQYF.

The chain links TRBV30 to TRBJ2-7; D might be TRBD2 (5 bases). CDR3 length: 13 residues. Germline lookup yields CDR1 GTSNPN and CDR2 SVGIG (reference sequence). V was clipped by 3 bases and J by 0 bases, with 9 bases between them. CDR3: CAWSPGSSYEQYF. The DNA of the CDR3 is TGTGCCTGGAGCCCGGGGAGCTCCTACGAGCAGTACTTC.

The chain links TRBV10-3 to TRBJ1-6; no clear D gene. The CDR3 is 15 residues long. The V and J ends lost 0 bases and 7 bases respectively, with 10 bases between them. CDR1 is ENHRY, CDR2 SYGVKD, per germline. Written as DNA, the CDR3 is TGTGCCATCAGTGAGTCCGGAGGCAGGAATTCACCCCTCCACTTT. Amino acids: CAISESGGRNSPLHF.

The chain uses TRBV5-4 and TRBJ2-7; D could derive from TRBD1 or TRBD2 (5 bases each). The CDR3 covers 14 residues. The V and J ends lost 4 bases and 1 base respectively, with 12 bases between them. Looked up from germline, CDR1 is SGHNT and CDR2 is YYREEE (reference sequence). The CDR3 reads CASSIPGLSYEQYF. In nucleotides, the CDR3 is TGTGCCAGCAGCATCCCGGGGCTTTCCTACGAGCAGTACTTC. Using reference TRBV5-4 and TRBJ2-7 for the parts outside the CDR3, the full variable domain is ETGVTQSPTHLIKTRGQQVTLRCSSQSGHNTVSWYQQALGQGPQFIFQYYREEENGRGNFPPRFSGLQFPNYSSELNVNALELDDSALYLCASSIPGLSYEQYFGPGTRLTVT.

The chain is built from TRBV11-3 and TRBJ2-5; 7 bases line up with TRBD1. V lost 4 bases and J lost 3; bases outside the gene matches: 2. The CDR3 spans 13 residues. CDR1 and CDR2 from the germline V gene are SGHNT and YENEEA. In DNA form, the CDR3 reads TGTGCCAGCAGCTCCGGGACAGAAGAGACCCAGTACTTC. Its protein is CASSSGTEETQYF.